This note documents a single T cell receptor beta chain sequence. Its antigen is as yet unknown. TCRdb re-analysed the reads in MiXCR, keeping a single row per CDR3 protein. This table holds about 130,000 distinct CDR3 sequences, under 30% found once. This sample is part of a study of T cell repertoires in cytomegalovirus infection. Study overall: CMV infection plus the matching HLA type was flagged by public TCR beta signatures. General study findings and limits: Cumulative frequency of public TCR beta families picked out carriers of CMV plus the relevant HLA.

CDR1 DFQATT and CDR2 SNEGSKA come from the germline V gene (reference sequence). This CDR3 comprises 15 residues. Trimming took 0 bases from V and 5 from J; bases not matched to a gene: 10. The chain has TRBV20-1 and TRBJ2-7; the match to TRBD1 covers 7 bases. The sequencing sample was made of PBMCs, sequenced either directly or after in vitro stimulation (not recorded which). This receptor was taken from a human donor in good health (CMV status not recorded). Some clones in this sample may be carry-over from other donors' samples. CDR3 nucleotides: TGCAGTGCTAGAGATCCGAGGGGGCCAGGCGACGAGCAGTACTTC. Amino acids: CSARDPRGPGDEQYF.